Reported below is one T cell receptor (beta chain). This sample is drawn from a study of blood T cell repertoires in COVID-19. CDR1 is MNHNS, CDR2 SASEGT, per germline. The junction had 8 bases not matched to a gene; V was cut back by 1 base and J by 3 bases. CDR3 length: 17 amino acids. The table came from immunoSEQ multiplex PCR; TCRdb's copy has only in-frame clones and leaves some out. The sample shows about 480,000 clones, approximately 89% of them seen only once. The sequence came from a woman aged 50 to 60 with COVID-19, enrolled during active disease. The chain has TRBV6-1 and TRBJ2-2; TRBD1 aligns across 7 bases. What was sequenced was peripheral blood. The CDR3 nucleotides read TGTGCCAGCAGTGAAGGGAAGGGGGCTAGGGACACCGGGGAGCTGTTTTTT. Its translation: CASSEGKGARDTGELFF.